This T cell receptor beta chain was retrieved from a study of T cells after yellow fever vaccination. Findings and limits, study-wide: Although the secondary response was weaker, it peaked faster, at day 5 versus 15. Among primary-vaccination clones, most reappeared after the booster, at approximately 97% for CD4 and approximately 88% for CD8. A limited proportion of clonotypes was detected within both the CD4 and CD8 compartments.

V was trimmed by 3 bases and J by 1 base, leaving 6 bases between them. The V gene's germline CDR1 is SNHLY and CDR2 FYNNEI. The CDR3 contains 13 residues. For this clonotype: Antigen: not known.

TCRdb used MiXCR to reprocess the 5' RACE reads, holding one entry per CDR3 protein. The profile shows around 250,000 distinct CDR3 sequences, around 5.2% of them singletons. The genes are TRBV2 and TRBJ1-1; D remains unclear. The sample consisted of CD4+ T cells sorted from PBMCs, taken on the day of the yellow fever booster vaccination. The sequence was collected from a young man who received the YFV17D yellow fever vaccine. The CDR3 DNA sequence: TGTGCCAGCAGTGACAGACCGAACACTGAAGCTTTCTTT. Encoded protein: CASSDRPNTEAFF.